This TCR beta chain appears in the sequencing data of a study of follicular helper T cells after annual influenza vaccination. Study overall: After each seasonal flu vaccination, blood came on days 0, 7 and 28.

Time point: 2015-2016 season, pre-vaccination. Vaccine contraindications, substance abuse, HIV/AIDS, active malignancy and active illness excluded donors. From germline, CDR1 is MRHNA and CDR2 SNTAGT. The V end was cut by 4 bases, the J end by 2 bases, with 8 bases between. The CDR3 is 14 residues long. Study-wide points: ICOS+CD38+ cTfh clonality tracked population frequency, and its change tracked circulating plasmablast change. Rare clonotypes were missed; only about 10-22% of cells gave TCRB.

Here immunoSEQ multiplex PCR was the method, and the copy in TCRdb shows in-frame clones only, minus some. Among 5,500 to 6,500 clones listed, approximately 85% were seen once. About this clone itself: What it recognizes is unknown.

This TCR was sampled from an adult who received the influenza vaccine. V usage is TRBV6-4 and J usage is TRBJ2-2; D might be TRBD1 (6 bases). Sequencing used CXCR5+ CD38- circulating T follicular helper cells from blood, obtained on the day of influenza vaccination. Subset defined: circulating Tfh, non-naive CD4+CXCR5+PD-1+ (ICOS+CD38+ or ICOS-CD38-). Here the CDR3 DNA reads TGTGCCAGCAGTGCAGGGGTAAACACCGGGGAGCTGTTTTTT. Its translation: CASSAGVNTGELFF.